Each of the 21 T cell receptor beta chains below was sequenced from the same sample in a study of T cell repertoires and Cas9 in healthy adults. The repertoire was sequenced with immunoSEQ multiplex PCR; TCRdb's copy has only in-frame clones and lacks some. The sample consists of 20,000 to 25,000 clones, roughly 90% of them appearing once. The material sequenced was CD4+ effector T cells (CD127+, CD25-, CD137-, CD154-) from PBMCs; culture status not recorded. The receptors were gathered from a human donor in good health.

The V gene is TRBV7-6, the J gene TRBJ2-3; D call uncertain. The ends were cut back, 0 bases at V and 3 bases at J, with 7 bases in the middle. The CDR3 is made up of 14 amino acids. Germline V gene lookup returns CDR1 SGHVS and CDR2 FNYEAQ. CDR3 nucleotides: TGTGCCAGCAGCTTAGCGGTCATTACAGATACGCAGTATTTT. Amino acids: CASSLAVITDTQYF. The whole variable domain, filled in from reference TRBV7-6 and TRBJ2-3, reads GAGVSQSPRYKVTKRGQDVALRCDPISGHVSLYWYRQALGQGPEFLTYFNYEAQQDKSGLPNDRFSAERPEGSISTLTIQRTEQRDSAMYRCASSLAVITDTQYFGPGTRLTVL.

DNA of the CDR3: TGTGCCAGCGGGAAGGGTCAGGCCGCTAATGAAAAACTGTTTTTT. This encodes CASGKGQAANEKLFF. This sequence joins TRBV7-8 and TRBJ1-4; no reliable D call. Germline V gene lookup returns CDR1 SGHVS and CDR2 FQNEAQ. The CDR3 consists of 15 residues. Trimming pared 8 bases from V and 3 bases from J, leaving 16 bases between.

This clone has a handful of counts. The gene calls are TRBV6-5 and TRBJ1-1, with D tentatively TRBD1 (5 bases). Trimming stripped 6 bases from V and 1 base from J, with 12 bases between. This CDR3 has 14 amino acids. CDR1 MNHEY and CDR2 SVGAGI come from the germline V gene. CDR3 loop: CASSPIGTNTEAFF. CDR3 nucleotides: TGTGCCAGCAGCCCGATAGGGACGAACACTGAAGCTTTCTTT.

The gene calls are TRBV7-8 and TRBJ1-5, with 7 bases matching TRBD1. This CDR3 contains 18 residues. From germline, CDR1 is SGHVS and CDR2 FQNEAQ. The V segment lost 4 bases and the J segment 1 base; nucleotides outside the gene matches: 13. The chain's CDR3 is CASSSPGGFPLSNQPQHF. The CDR3 DNA sequence: TGTGCCAGCAGCTCCCCAGGGGGGTTCCCGCTAAGCAATCAGCCCCAGCATTTT.

The V and J genes are TRBV7-9 and TRBJ2-3; 8 positions match TRBD2. V was clipped by 4 bases and J by 4 bases; unmatched bases: 7. Looked up from germline, CDR1 is SEHNR and CDR2 is FQNEAQ (reference sequence). This CDR3 spans 15 amino acids. The CDR3 loop is CASSSTGGHPDTQYF. The CDR3 nucleotides are TGTGCCAGCAGCTCTACGGGGGGGCACCCAGATACGCAGTATTTT.

The chain joins TRBV27 to TRBJ2-3; 8 positions match TRBD2. The CDR3 sequence is 15 residues long. CDR1 and CDR2 from the germline V gene are MNHEY and SMNVEV (reference sequence). V lost 3 bases, J lost 2 bases, and 4 bases stayed unmatched. CDR3 loop: CASSLTSAHTDTQYF. CDR3 in DNA: TGTGCCAGCAGTTTGACTAGCGCACACACAGATACGCAGTATTTT.

The genes are TRBV14 and TRBJ2-5; D not resolved. The ends were cut back, 0 bases at V and 5 bases at J, with 4 bases in the middle. The CDR3 has 12 amino acids. CDR1 and CDR2 (germline): SGHDN, FVKESK. The DNA of the CDR3 is TGTGCCAGCAGCCAAGAAAGGGAGACCCAGTACTTC. Its protein product is CASSQERETQYF. Using reference TRBV14 and TRBJ2-5 for the parts outside the CDR3, the full variable domain is EAGVTQFPSHSVIEKGQTVTLRCDPISGHDNLYWYRRVMGKEIKFLLHFVKESKQDESGMPNNRFLAERTGGTYSTLKVQPAELEDSGVYFCASSQERETQYFGPGTRLLVL.

This clone occurred a few times. The CDR3 DNA reads as TGCGCCAGCAGCTTCGAAATTGTAAACACAGATACGCAGTATTTT. Translated, it gives CASSFEIVNTDTQYF. This chain uses TRBV5-1 with TRBJ2-3; D uncertain. The CDR3 loop spans 15 amino acids. Trimming shortened V by 2 bases and J by 2 bases, and 12 bases separated the two germline ends. Per the germline V gene, CDR1 is SGHRS and CDR2 is YFSETQ.

The genes are TRBV11-2 and TRBJ1-6; TRBD1 might be the D (6 bases). This CDR3 contains 15 residues. Germline V gene lookup returns CDR1 SGHAT and CDR2 FQNNGV. Trimming cost V 2 bases and J 7 bases, with 12 bases left between them. The CDR3 DNA reads TGTGCCAGCAGCTTATCAGGGGCGTCGAATTCACCCCTCCACTTT. As protein: CASSLSGASNSPLHF.

For this clone: Relative to the germline gene, one junction end is altered; a read error may explain this. The chain joins TRBV7-7 to TRBJ2-7, with D possibly TRBD1 on 7 matching bases. The CDR3 is made up of 15 amino acids. Germline CDR1 and CDR2: SSHAT and FNYEAQ (reference sequence). CDR3 DNA sequence: TGTGCTAGCAGCCCCACAGGGGAGGCAGGCGACGAGCAGTACTTC. Amino acids: CASSPTGEAGDEQYF. The variable domain in full, with the rest retrieved from reference TRBV7-7 and TRBJ2-7, is GAGVSQSPRYKVTKRGQDVTLRCDPISSHATLYWYQQALGQGPEFLTYFNYEAQPDKSGLPSDRFSAERPEGSISTLTIQRTEQRDSAMYRCASSPTGEAGDEQYFGPGTRLTVT.

The J gene is TRBJ1-5, the V gene TRBV27, with D unclear. V lost 5 bases to trimming and J lost 0 bases, with 5 bases between them. CDR1 is MNHEY and CDR2 is SMNVEV in the germline V gene (reference sequence). This CDR3 region has 13 residues. The CDR3 nucleotides read TGTGCCAGCAGTCTCAGTAGCAATCAGCCCCAGCATTTT. Its protein is CASSLSSNQPQHF.

This clone has only one observation. This chain connects TRBV28 to TRBJ1-1; D gene uncertain. V shed 1 base and J shed 0 bases, with 9 bases lying between them. Germline V gives CDR1 MDHEN, CDR2 SYDVKM. There are 15 residues in the CDR3. Written as DNA, the CDR3 is TGTGCCAGCAGTTTATCGGAAGAAATGAACACTGAAGCTTTCTTT. It translates to CASSLSEEMNTEAFF.

This clone was counted between two and nine times. This sequence joins TRBV11-3 and TRBJ1-3; 7 bases are shared with TRBD1. CDR1 and CDR2 (germline): SGHNT, YENEEA. This CDR3 spans 16 amino acids. The V gene end was trimmed by 5 bases and the J gene end by 2 bases; junction bases not matched to a gene: 9. CDR3 sequence reads: CASSIGPGTAGNTIYF. The CDR3 bases are TGTGCCAGCAGCATAGGACCCGGGACAGCTGGAAACACCATATATTTT.

As concerns this clone: The same CDR3 is also encoded by other DNA sequences in this sample. The rearrangement joins TRBV5-5 to TRBJ2-1, with 12 bases matching TRBD1. V was pared by 0 bases and J by 10 bases, with 8 bases of the junction left unmatched. This CDR3 has 16 amino acids. Germline values: CDR1 SGHKS, CDR2 YYEKEE (reference sequence). The CDR3 region is CASSLAGQGAWGEQFF. The CDR3, as DNA: TGTGCCAGCAGCTTGGCGGGACAGGGGGCTTGGGGGGAGCAGTTCTTC.

The chain employs TRBV5-6 and TRBJ2-7; D unclear. The CDR3 runs to 13 residues. The germline V gene encodes CDR1 SGHDT and CDR2 YYEEEE. V gave up 4 bases and J gave up 2 bases, with 10 bases separating them. The chain's CDR3 is CASSRPQTYEQYF. In DNA, the CDR3 is TGTGCCAGCAGCCGGCCGCAGACCTACGAGCAGTACTTC.

The chain employs TRBV28 and TRBJ1-4; D not resolved. Trimming cost V 4 bases and J 0 bases, with 3 bases left between them. CDR1 is MDHEN, CDR2 SYDVKM, per germline. This CDR3 region has 13 residues. This CDR3 reads CASSYSTNEKLFF. The CDR3 DNA reads as TGTGCCAGCAGTTATTCAACTAATGAAAAACTGTTTTTT.

The chain joins TRBV6-5 to TRBJ1-6; 7 bases are shared with TRBD1. The CDR3 covers 13 residues. From germline, CDR1 is MNHEY and CDR2 SVGAGI. V lost 8 bases, J lost 14 bases, and 12 bases stayed unmatched. The CDR3 region is CASEGTATFTLHF. DNA of the CDR3: TGTGCCAGCGAAGGGACAGCTACCTTCACCCTCCACTTT.

The CDR3 sequence is CASSFNTQETQYF. The CDR3 region has the DNA TGCGCCAGCAGCTTCAACACTCAAGAGACCCAGTACTTC. V gene TRBV5-1 combines with J gene TRBJ2-5; D gene unclear. The V gene lost 2 bases and the J gene lost 2 bases, with 7 bases spanning the gap. Germline V CDR1 and CDR2: SGHRS, YFSETQ. The CDR3 length is 13 residues.

The chain is built from TRBV19 and TRBJ2-1; D is possibly TRBD2 (8 bases). Trimming left V 2 bases short and J 7 bases short, with 18 bases between. CDR1 is LNHDA, CDR2 SQIVND, per germline (reference sequence). This CDR3 has 16 amino acids. This CDR3 is CASSIKTREGANEQFF. The CDR3 nucleotides read TGTGCCAGTAGTATAAAGACTCGGGAGGGGGCAAATGAGCAGTTCTTC.

V and J are TRBV11-2 and TRBJ2-3, with 10 bases matching TRBD1. V was clipped by 6 bases and J by 3 bases; unmatched bases: 15. Germline assignment: CDR1 SGHAT and CDR2 FQNNGV. The CDR3 runs 18 residues. In DNA form, the CDR3 reads TGTGCCAGCAGGGCTCCGGGACAGGGGCCGCGGAGTACAGATACGCAGTATTTT. Translation gives CASRAPGQGPRSTDTQYF.

V is TRBV30 and J is TRBJ2-5; TRBD2 matches 9 bases. J lost 7 bases, V lost 2 bases, and 11 bases had no gene match. From germline, CDR1 is GTSNPN and CDR2 SVGIG (reference sequence). The CDR3 extends over 15 amino acids. Here the CDR3 reads CAWSMAGGPRGTQYF. DNA for the CDR3: TGTGCCTGGAGTATGGCGGGGGGGCCCCGCGGGACCCAGTACTTC.